This T cell receptor beta chain is drawn from a study of T cells in Graves' hyperthyroidism and ophthalmopathy. The V gene lost 7 bases and the J gene lost 2 bases, with 9 bases spanning the gap. The CDR3 loop spans 14 amino acids. CDR1 is PRHDT and CDR2 is FYEKMQ in the germline V gene (reference sequence). Amplification of TCR beta CDR3 regions was performed using RNA transcripts as template. A set of HTBI primers served as the primers for a first-round RT-PCR of the TCR CDR3. TCRdb re-called the multiplex PCR reads through MiXCR, storing one row per CDR3 protein. The sample records roughly 49,000 distinct CDR3 sequences, roughly half being singletons. This clonotype was recorded once.

The clonotype was recovered from a man aged 18 to 30 with Graves' hyperthyroidism. The J gene is TRBJ2-6, the V gene TRBV13; possibly TRBD2 for D (6 bases). The sample consisted of peripheral blood or thyroid tissue (not recorded which). The CDR3 loop reads CASKRGAGANVLTF. The CDR3, as DNA: TGTGCCAGCAAACGCGGGGCTGGGGCCAACGTCCTGACTTTC.